This T cell receptor (beta chain) is drawn from a study of post-analysis software for immune sequencing data. Study background: Disease trajectories encompassed relapsing-remitting, secondary progressive and progressive-relapsing multiple sclerosis. Study findings and constraints: Patients with multiple sclerosis recorded significantly lower normalized Chao1 diversity than controls, the study found. Patients carried five TRBV segments more frequently than controls did, and TRBV5-6, TRBV5-1 and TRBV20-1 were among them. Under the F measure, samples that were prepared in one batch clustered strongly together.

The CDR3 loop spans 16 amino acids. Trimming pared 4 bases from V and 2 bases from J, leaving 15 bases between. Germline lookup yields CDR1 MNHNS and CDR2 SASEGT. Prepared libraries of TCR beta cDNA carried unique molecular identifiers. TCRdb redid the calling of the PCR reads with MiXCR, one entry per CDR3 protein. The data show around 710,000 distinct CDR3 sequences, 40% to 55% seen once. Points on this clonotype: Its specificity is not known.

The chain has TRBV6-1 and TRBJ2-1; D ambiguous. This receptor was taken from a girl aged 5-17 years with multiple sclerosis. Sequenced input: blood. CDR3 in amino acids: CASSGAGPKPYNEQFF. CDR3 nucleotides: TGTGCCAGCAGTGGGGCCGGCCCTAAACCCTACAATGAGCAGTTCTTC.